Below, 27 T cell receptor beta chains from the same sample are listed, as sequenced in a study of blood T cell repertoires in COVID-19. The protocol was immunoSEQ multiplex PCR, while the TCRdb copy is restricted to in-frame clones and leaves out a portion. The sample has approximately 270,000 clones; 70% to 90% are singletons. The source material was PBMCs or T cells enriched from blood (not recorded which). These receptors originate from a woman aged 25 to 39 with acute COVID-19.

The J gene is TRBJ2-3, the V gene TRBV9; D might be TRBD2 (6 bases). Trimming cost V 3 bases and J 6 bases, with 14 bases left between them. Germline V CDR1 and CDR2: SGDLS, YYNGEE. This CDR3 has 14 amino acids. The CDR3 spells CASSAETSRDTQYF. CDR3 nucleotide sequence: TGTGCCAGCAGCGCCGAAACTAGCCGGGATACGCAGTATTTT.

The rearrangement joins TRBV19 to TRBJ2-7; D perhaps matches TRBD1 (5 bases). V was cut by 3 bases and J by 5 bases, with 8 bases left in between. The CDR3 covers 12 residues. CDR1 is LNHDA and CDR2 is SQIVND in the germline V gene (reference sequence). CDR3 residues: CASSMTENEQYF. The CDR3, as DNA: TGTGCCAGTAGTATGACAGAAAACGAGCAGTACTTC.

This chain links TRBV4-1 with TRBJ2-4; D is uncertain. The germline V gene has CDR1 MGHRA and CDR2 YSYEKL. The CDR3 totals 12 residues. Trimming left V 2 bases short and J 8 bases short, with 7 bases between. CDR3 amino acids: CASSQMSDIQYF. CDR3 nucleotide sequence: TGCGCCAGCAGCCAAATGTCCGACATTCAGTACTTC.

This chain links TRBV6-5 with TRBJ1-5; tentative D call: TRBD1 (6 bases). The germline V and J ends were trimmed by 5 bases and 6 bases, with 14 bases remaining between them. CDR1 and CDR2 (germline): MNHEY, SVGAGI. The CDR3 extends over 14 amino acids. The CDR3 nucleotides read TGTGCCAGCAGTATGGGGGGGGCCATTCAGCCCCAGCATTTT. This translates into CASSMGGAIQPQHF.

The genes are TRBV7-9 and TRBJ1-1; perhaps TRBD1 as D (6 bases). V lost 5 bases, J lost 1 base, and 14 bases lay in between. The germline V gene encodes CDR1 SEHNR and CDR2 FQNEAQ (reference sequence). The CDR3 totals 15 residues. In DNA form, the CDR3 reads TGTGCCAGCAGCCCGGAACAGGGAAAGAACACTGAAGCTTTCTTT. It is translated as CASSPEQGKNTEAFF.

The rearrangement uses TRBV27 and TRBJ2-3; the D gene is possibly TRBD2 (6 bases). Germline V lookup: CDR1 MNHEY, CDR2 SMNVEV (reference sequence). The CDR3 covers 15 residues. Trimming took 5 bases from V and 1 from J, leaving 13 bases between them. This CDR3 reads CASSPYGTGTDTQYF. In DNA form, the CDR3 reads TGTGCCAGCAGTCCTTATGGGACTGGCACAGATACGCAGTATTTT.

The V call is TRBV27, the J call TRBJ1-1, with TRBD1 matching over 9 bases. J gave up 8 bases and V 6 bases, and 10 bases lay outside the gene matches. The germline V gene encodes CDR1 MNHEY and CDR2 SMNVEV (reference sequence). CDR3 length equals 14 residues. The CDR3 sequence: CASSPGQGMLEAFF. CDR3 nucleotides: TGTGCCAGCAGCCCAGGACAGGGGATGCTCGAAGCTTTCTTT.

The genes are TRBV3-1 (or the pseudogene TRBV3-2) and TRBJ2-7, with TRBD2 matching over 11 bases. Germline CDR1 reads LGHDT; CDR2 reads YNNKEL (reference sequence). This CDR3 is 19 amino acids long. V lost 2 bases and J lost 0; bases outside the gene matches: 12. In DNA, the CDR3 is TGTGCCAGCAGCCAACCTCAACTCGGGCTAGCGGGAGGCTCCTACGAGCAGTACTTC. Translation: CASSQPQLGLAGGSYEQYF.

This clone occurred a few times. The J gene is TRBJ2-3, the V gene TRBV7-9; no definite D call. The V and J ends lost 5 bases and 4 bases respectively, with 10 bases between them. Germline V gene lookup returns CDR1 SEHNR and CDR2 FQNEAQ (reference sequence). The CDR3 is 13 amino acids. CDR3 residues: CASSPAAADTQYF. CDR3 in DNA: TGTGCCAGCAGCCCGGCGGCTGCAGATACGCAGTATTTT.

On this clone: The sample holds other DNA sequences that translate to the same CDR3. This chain links TRBV3-1 (or the pseudogene TRBV3-2) with TRBJ1-5; TRBD1 agrees at 7 bases. Germline values: CDR1 LGHDT, CDR2 YNNKEL (reference sequence). The CDR3 totals 15 residues. Trimming at V came to 0 bases and at J to 4 bases, leaving 3 bases not matched to a gene. CDR3 nucleotides: TGTGCCAGCAGCCAAGACGGGACAGCTAATCAGCCCCAGCATTTT. It yields the protein CASSQDGTANQPQHF.

The chain is built from TRBV6-2 or TRBV6-3 and TRBJ1-2, with a weak D call TRBD1 (5 bases). V was cut by 6 bases and J by 4 bases, with 12 bases left in between. From germline, CDR1 is MNHEY and CDR2 SVGEGT. The CDR3 is 13 residues long. The CDR3 is CASSTRGPYGYTF. CDR3 sequence (DNA): TGTGCCAGCAGCACAAGGGGCCCCTATGGCTACACCTTC.

The chain combines TRBV4-1 with TRBJ2-2; 9 bases match TRBD1. V lost 4 bases, J lost 5 bases, and 5 bases stayed unmatched. This CDR3 region has 15 residues. Per germline, CDR1 MGHRA and CDR2 YSYEKL. The CDR3 loop is CASSLRDRVTGELFF. The CDR3 DNA is TGCGCCAGCAGCCTCCGGGACAGGGTGACCGGGGAGCTGTTTTTT.

This clone showed up just a few times. The DNA of the CDR3 is TGTGCCAGCGGGGGACAGGGGGCGCATGGCTACACCTTC. This codes for CASGGQGAHGYTF. The gene calls are TRBV6-5 and TRBJ1-2, with 12 positions matching TRBD1. This CDR3 contains 13 residues. Germline V gene data show CDR1 as MNHEY and CDR2 as SVGAGI. Trimming removed 8 bases from V and 6 bases from J; junction bases left unmatched: 4.

This chain uses TRBV19 with TRBJ2-1; no definite D call. The CDR3 has 14 residues. The germline V gene encodes CDR1 LNHDA and CDR2 SQIVND (reference sequence). V dropped 6 bases and J dropped 2 bases, with 11 bases sitting between them. The CDR3 bases are TGTGCCAGTAGAAGAGGAATTACCTACAATGAGCAGTTCTTC. Translating gives CASRRGITYNEQFF.

This clone was detected only once. The gene calls are TRBV7-8 and TRBJ2-7; D call uncertain. Deletions cut 3 bases from V and 4 bases from J, with 13 bases between. The CDR3 sequence is 14 residues long. Looked up from germline, CDR1 is SGHVS and CDR2 is FQNEAQ. The CDR3 DNA reads TGTGCCAGCAGCTTTCTGTCCACCACATACGAGCAGTACTTC. This encodes CASSFLSTTYEQYF.

V gene TRBV7-6 combines with J gene TRBJ2-1; D unclear. With 0 bases removed from V and 6 bases from J, the gap between germline ends came to 15 bases. CDR1 SGHVS and CDR2 FNYEAQ come from the germline V gene. This CDR3 is built from 16 residues. This CDR3 is CASSLALATSVNEQFF. The CDR3 DNA reads as TGTGCCAGCAGCTTAGCGCTGGCCACATCAGTCAATGAGCAGTTCTTC.

V usage is TRBV27 and J usage is TRBJ1-1; 8 positions match TRBD1. Germline CDR1 is MNHEY and CDR2 is SMNVEV (reference sequence). The trim removed 2 bases at V and 1 base at J, leaving 6 bases unmatched. This CDR3 contains 16 residues. The DNA for the CDR3 is TGTGCCAGCAGTTTAGCGACAGGGGCCCCGAACACTGAAGCTTTCTTT. Its protein product is CASSLATGAPNTEAFF.

The rearrangement joins TRBV19 to TRBJ2-1; D unclear. Germline V lookup: CDR1 LNHDA, CDR2 SQIVND (reference sequence). V lost 0 bases and J 7 bases, leaving 16 bases between the germline ends. The CDR3 has 16 amino acids. The chain's CDR3 is CASSIEVRSVVNEQFF. CDR3 coding DNA: TGTGCCAGTAGTATAGAGGTGCGGTCTGTTGTGAATGAGCAGTTCTTC.

The V call is TRBV28, the J call TRBJ2-1, with no clear D. V was clipped by 8 bases and J by 0 bases, with 11 bases between them. The V gene's germline CDR1 is MDHEN and CDR2 SYDVKM. CDR3 length equals 14 residues. CDR3 residues: CASADSGSYNEQFF. For the CDR3, the DNA is TGTGCCAGCGCCGACTCGGGCTCCTACAATGAGCAGTTCTTC.

This clone showed up just once. This chain joins TRBV19 and TRBJ2-1; the D is unclear. CDR3 length equals 17 residues. The ends were cut back, 0 bases at V and 5 bases at J, with 17 bases in the middle. Per germline, CDR1 LNHDA and CDR2 SQIVND (reference sequence). CDR3 bases: TGTGCCAGTAGTATAGATCTATACGGTCTTTCGGACAATGAGCAGTTCTTC. Protein sequence: CASSIDLYGLSDNEQFF. Based on the CDR3 plus reference TRBV19 and TRBJ2-1, the full variable domain is DGGITQSPKYLFRKEGQNVTLSCEQNLNHDAMYWYRQDPGQGLRLIYYSQIVNDFQKGDIAEGYSVSREKKESFPLTVTSAQKNPTAFYLCASSIDLYGLSDNEQFFGPGTRLTVL.

V gene TRBV28 combines with J gene TRBJ1-2, with 7 nucleotides matching TRBD1. In germline, CDR1 is MDHEN, CDR2 SYDVKM. The CDR3 sequence is 14 residues long. V lost 5 bases, J lost 4 bases, and 7 bases stayed unmatched. The CDR3 DNA reads as TGTGCCAGCAGTCTCCGACAGGGTATCTATGGCTACACCTTC. It translates to CASSLRQGIYGYTF.

This clone was recorded once. The chain combines TRBV28 with TRBJ2-7; the D gene is possibly TRBD1 (6 bases). The CDR3 contains 13 residues. Trimming stripped 2 bases from V and 4 bases from J, with 9 bases between. Germline-derived CDR1 and CDR2 are MDHEN and SYDVKM. Here the CDR3 reads CASSLPGQYEQYF. CDR3 sequence (DNA): TGTGCCAGCAGTTTACCCGGACAGTACGAGCAGTACTTC. The whole variable domain, remainder taken from reference TRBV28 and TRBJ2-7, is DVKVTQSSRYLVKRTGEKVFLECVQDMDHENMFWYRQDPGLGLRLIYFSYDVKMKEKGDIPEGYSVSREKKERFSLILESASTNQTSMYLCASSLPGQYEQYFGPGTRLTVT.

In its sample, this clone was seen once. The chain couples TRBV11-2 to TRBJ2-7; D possibly corresponds to TRBD2 (6 bases). V was shortened by 4 bases and J by 0 bases, with 22 bases between the two germline ends. Looked up from germline, CDR1 is SGHAT and CDR2 is FQNNGV. The CDR3 length is 18 residues. CDR3 region: CASSSTGTYSRSSYEQYF. CDR3 coding DNA: TGTGCCAGCAGCTCGACCGGGACTTATAGTAGGAGCTCCTACGAGCAGTACTTC.

The chain uses TRBV19 and TRBJ2-1, with D perhaps matching TRBD2 (7 bases). The germline gives CDR1 LNHDA, CDR2 SQIVND (reference sequence). Trimming removed 4 bases from V and 0 bases from J, with 16 bases in between. The CDR3 has 17 amino acids. CDR3 sequence: CASSTRTRGGSYNEQFF. The CDR3, as DNA: TGTGCCAGTAGTACAAGGACTAGAGGGGGCTCCTACAATGAGCAGTTCTTC. Filled out from reference TRBV19 and TRBJ2-1, the complete variable domain reads DGGITQSPKYLFRKEGQNVTLSCEQNLNHDAMYWYRQDPGQGLRLIYYSQIVNDFQKGDIAEGYSVSREKKESFPLTVTSAQKNPTAFYLCASSTRTRGGSYNEQFFGPGTRLTVL.

The CDR3, as DNA: TGTGCCAGCAGTCCCGCCGGGGGGTCCTATGGCTACACCTTC. Amino acids: CASSPAGGSYGYTF. The chain employs TRBV28 and TRBJ1-2, with D perhaps TRBD1 (5 bases). Germline assignment: CDR1 MDHEN and CDR2 SYDVKM. V shed 5 bases and J shed 4 bases, with 14 bases lying between them. The CDR3 spans 14 residues.

The chain's CDR3 is CASSSASPVAKNIQYF. The CDR3 DNA follows: TGTGCCAGCAGTAGTGCGAGCCCTGTCGCCAAAAACATTCAGTACTTC. The J gene is TRBJ2-4, the V gene TRBV28; D is unresolved. Germline V lookup: CDR1 MDHEN, CDR2 SYDVKM. The CDR3 totals 16 residues. Deletions cut 5 bases from V and 1 base from J, with 15 bases between. Full variable domain (missing parts from reference TRBV28 and TRBJ2-4): DVKVTQSSRYLVKRTGEKVFLECVQDMDHENMFWYRQDPGLGLRLIYFSYDVKMKEKGDIPEGYSVSREKKERFSLILESASTNQTSMYLCASSSASPVAKNIQYFGAGTRLSVL.

The V gene is TRBV6-5, the J gene TRBJ1-2, with 8 nucleotides matching TRBD1. There are 11 residues in the CDR3. After removal of 9 bases from V and 7 bases from J, the junction contained 4 bases not matched to a gene. Germline loops: CDR1 MNHEY, CDR2 SVGAGI. As DNA, the CDR3 is TGTGCCAGTACAGGGGGAGTTGGCTACACCTTC. Its translation is CASTGGVGYTF.